The 32 T cell receptor beta chains below come from one sample, sequenced in a study of T-cell memory formation after mild COVID-19. One entry per CDR3 protein results from TCRdb running MiXCR on the 5' RACE reads. There are 580,000 or so distinct CDR3 sequences in the sample; 15% to 20% occur only once, and about 7.4% lies in the top ten. Source material: PBMCs or a T cell subset sorted from them (not recorded which). The origin of the receptors is an adult woman who had mild COVID-19 (a few samples of this study predate the infection). Cell type and time point are not known.

In this sample, this clonotype turned up a few times. The CDR3 DNA is TGTGCCATCAGTGAAGCGTTCGGAGCGGGAGTCGCTACAGATACGCAGTATTTT. This gives the protein CAISEAFGAGVATDTQYF. The chain recombines TRBV10-3 with TRBJ2-3; TRBD2 matches at 8 bases. CDR1 is ENHRY, CDR2 SYGVKD, per germline. After removal of 3 bases from V and 3 bases from J, the junction contained 14 bases not matched to a gene. The CDR3 has 18 amino acids.

The chain is built from TRBV5-6 and TRBJ2-3; D remains unclear. Germline CDR1 is SGHDT and CDR2 is YYEEEE. The CDR3 totals 14 residues. V shed 1 base and J shed 4 bases, with 10 bases lying between them. The CDR3 reads CASSLPGSPDTQYF. Here the CDR3 DNA reads TGTGCCAGCAGCTTGCCCGGGTCCCCAGATACGCAGTATTTT.

In its sample, this clonotype was seen a few times. The chain recombines TRBV10-3 with TRBJ1-1; 10 bases fit TRBD1. V lost 6 bases and J lost 5; bases outside the gene matches: 3. Germline CDR1 reads ENHRY; CDR2 reads SYGVKD. The length of the CDR3 is 13 residues. In DNA, the CDR3 is TGTGCCATCAGGGACAGGGGGGATACTGAAGCTTTCTTT. Residues: CAIRDRGDTEAFF.

The V call is TRBV30, the J call TRBJ2-1; perhaps TRBD1 as D (7 bases). V shed 2 bases and J shed 7 bases, with 18 bases lying between them. Germline V gives CDR1 GTSNPN, CDR2 SVGIG (reference sequence). The CDR3 totals 15 residues. The CDR3 DNA follows: TGTGCCTGGAGTCCCCCCGGGGCAGGGGGGAATGAGCAGTTCTTC. Amino acids: CAWSPPGAGGNEQFF. Using reference TRBV30 and TRBJ2-1 for the parts outside the CDR3, the full variable domain is SQTIHQWPATLVQPVGSPLSLECTVEGTSNPNLYWYRQAAGRGLQLLFYSVGIGQISSEVPQNLSASRPQDRQFILSSKKLLLSDSGFYLCAWSPPGAGGNEQFFGPGTRLTVL.

The V call is TRBV7-9, the J call TRBJ2-7; TRBD1 is a possible D gene (7 bases). V was trimmed by 5 bases and J by 0 bases, leaving 14 bases between them. Looked up from germline, CDR1 is SEHNR and CDR2 is FQNEAQ (reference sequence). This CDR3 spans 15 amino acids. The CDR3 nucleotides are TGTGCCAGCAGCCCCGGCGGGACAGCCTCCTACGAGCAGTACTTC. It codes for CASSPGGTASYEQYF.

The CDR3 sequence is CASSRTDRDTYEQYF. The CDR3 DNA reads TGCGCCAGCAGCCGAACCGACAGGGACACCTACGAGCAGTACTTC. V usage is TRBV23-1 and J usage is TRBJ2-7; the match to TRBD1 covers 7 bases. TRBV23-1 is placed among ORFs of uncertain function. This CDR3 is 15 amino acids long. V shed 6 bases, J shed 2 bases, and the junction held 10 bases outside the gene matches.

This clonotype occurred a few times. This chain uses TRBV3-1 with TRBJ2-3; 12 bases are a match to TRBD2. V shed 5 bases and J 4 bases; nucleotides not matched to a gene: 16. The V gene's germline CDR1 is LGHDT and CDR2 YNNKEL (reference sequence). The CDR3 loop spans 19 amino acids. CDR3 nucleotide sequence: TGTGCCAGCAGCACCCACACCGGGCTAGCGGGGGGGTGGCCAGATACGCAGTATTTT. It yields the protein CASSTHTGLAGGWPDTQYF.

The J gene is TRBJ2-3, the V gene TRBV18; no clear D. Germline lookup yields CDR1 KGHSH and CDR2 LQKENI. The CDR3 loop spans 15 amino acids. Trimming removed 3 bases at V and 4 bases at J, with 14 bases between. In DNA, the CDR3 is TGTGCCAGCTCACCGGACGGGTTGATGGCAGATACGCAGTATTTT. Its protein product is CASSPDGLMADTQYF.

J is TRBJ1-1 and V is TRBV5-4; D is perhaps TRBD1 (6 bases). Trimming took 0 bases from V and 4 from J, leaving 10 bases between them. Germline V gene sequence: CDR1 SGHNT, CDR2 YYREEE (reference sequence). The CDR3 extends over 14 amino acids. The CDR3: CASSLGEGGTEAFF. The DNA for the CDR3 is TGTGCCAGCAGCTTGGGTGAAGGGGGCACTGAAGCTTTCTTT.

This clonotype was picked up a small number of times. This chain uses TRBV30 with TRBJ2-7; 9 bases align to TRBD1. Trimming cost V 5 bases and J 4 bases; bases outside gene matches: 9. This CDR3 spans 14 amino acids. Germline CDR1 is GTSNPN and CDR2 is SVGIG (reference sequence). The CDR3 sequence: CAWVTDRGAYEQYF. The CDR3 DNA follows: TGTGCCTGGGTGACGGACAGGGGAGCGTACGAGCAGTACTTC.

The chain combines TRBV7-9 with TRBJ2-7, with D tentatively TRBD2 (7 bases). CDR1 is SEHNR and CDR2 is FQNEAQ in the germline V gene (reference sequence). The V end lost 5 bases, the J end lost 10 bases, and 21 bases lay between the germline ends. The CDR3 totals 14 residues. CDR3: CASSPGGGLSEQYF. The CDR3 bases are TGTGCCAGCAGCCCCGGCGGGGGCTTATCAGAACAGTACTTC.

This sequence joins TRBV3-1 and TRBJ1-1; 8 bases are shared with TRBD1. Germline loops: CDR1 LGHDT, CDR2 YNNKEL (reference sequence). This CDR3 has 17 residues. With V trimmed by 4 bases and J by 3 bases, 13 bases remained unmatched. This CDR3 is CASSPYDRGVYDTEAFF. The CDR3 DNA reads as TGTGCCAGCAGCCCATACGACAGGGGAGTGTATGACACTGAAGCTTTCTTT.

The V and J genes are TRBV3-1 and TRBJ2-1; unclear D gene. There are 17 residues in the CDR3. Trimming took off 0 bases at V and 0 bases at J, with 12 bases between the two ends. Germline CDR1 LGHDT, CDR2 YNNKEL (reference sequence). This CDR3 is CASSQEVFESSYNEQFF. DNA for the CDR3: TGTGCCAGCAGCCAAGAAGTTTTTGAAAGCTCCTACAATGAGCAGTTCTTC.

This clonotype has only a few counts. The genes are TRBV20-1 and TRBJ1-1; 8 bases fit TRBD1. V gave up 0 bases and J gave up 4 bases; unmatched junction bases: 7. This CDR3 region has 15 residues. The germline gives CDR1 DFQATT, CDR2 SNEGSKA (reference sequence). CDR3 protein: CSAREPTGAGTEAFF. DNA for the CDR3: TGCAGTGCTAGAGAGCCGACAGGGGCGGGCACTGAAGCTTTCTTT.

The chain couples TRBV19 to TRBJ1-3; no clear D. The CDR3 has 13 residues. Germline CDR1 is LNHDA and CDR2 is SQIVND (reference sequence). Deletions cut 6 bases from V and 0 bases from J, with 6 bases between. The CDR3, as DNA: TGTGCCAGTAGAGGGTACTCTGGAAACACCATATATTTT. Translation: CASRGYSGNTIYF.

This clonotype was observed a handful of times. The chain is built from TRBV7-2 and TRBJ2-5; the match to TRBD2 covers 8 bases. This CDR3 has 14 amino acids. The J segment lost 3 bases and the V segment lost 3 bases, leaving 3 bases of the junction unmatched. CDR1 and CDR2 (germline): SGHTA, FQGNSA. CDR3 nucleotides: TGTGCCAGCAGCTTGGGACTAGAGGAAGAGACCCAGTACTTC. It is translated as CASSLGLEEETQYF.

There are a few counts of this clonotype. This sequence joins TRBV30 and TRBJ2-7; 7 nucleotides match TRBD1. Germline loops: CDR1 GTSNPN, CDR2 SVGIG (reference sequence). V gave up 2 bases and J gave up 2 bases; unmatched junction bases: 6. The CDR3 covers 14 residues. CDR3 nucleotides: TGTGCCTGGAGTTGGGACAGCAGGGCCTACGAGCAGTACTTC. Its translation is CAWSWDSRAYEQYF.

Only a few counts were recorded for this clonotype. The rearrangement uses TRBV3-1 and TRBJ2-7; D gene ambiguous. Trimming shortened V by 0 bases and J by 3 bases, and 12 bases separated the two germline ends. Germline assignment: CDR1 LGHDT and CDR2 YNNKEL (reference sequence). The CDR3 has 15 amino acids. CDR3 protein: CASSQDPGNYYEQYF. The DNA for the CDR3 is TGTGCCAGCAGCCAAGATCCGGGCAACTACTACGAGCAGTACTTC.

The V and J genes are TRBV12-5 and TRBJ1-2; D might be TRBD1 (5 bases). Germline V gene data show CDR1 as LGHNT and CDR2 as FRNRAP. V shed 0 bases and J shed 2 bases, with 22 bases lying between them. The CDR3 has 19 residues. CDR3 in amino acids: CASGLVGYRGSRINYGYTF. The CDR3 region has the DNA TGTGCTAGTGGTTTGGTTGGTTACCGGGGGTCTCGGATAAACTATGGCTACACCTTC.

The J gene is TRBJ2-5, the V gene TRBV6-1, with D maybe TRBD1 (5 bases). The CDR3 is made up of 14 amino acids. Germline values: CDR1 MNHNS, CDR2 SASEGT. V was shortened by 5 bases and J by 3 bases, with 13 bases between the two germline ends. The CDR3 DNA sequence: TGTGCCAGCAGTCGCGCTCAGGGAAAAGAGACCCAGTACTTC. Residues: CASSRAQGKETQYF.

In this sample, this clonotype turned up a few times. This CDR3 reads CASSPAQVTDTQYF. DNA for the CDR3: TGTGCCAGCTCACCCGCACAGGTGACAGATACGCAGTATTTT. The V gene is TRBV18, the J gene TRBJ2-3; tentatively, D is TRBD1 (5 bases). Germline assignment: CDR1 KGHSH and CDR2 LQKENI. Trimming took 3 bases from V and 3 from J, leaving 10 bases between them. CDR3 length equals 14 residues.

The table lists this clonotype with a few counts. The CDR3 DNA sequence: TGTGCCAGCAGGGCCTCAAGGAACATCTATGGCTACACCTTC. Translated, it gives CASRASRNIYGYTF. The chain couples TRBV6-1 to TRBJ1-2; D is undetermined. CDR1 and CDR2 (germline): MNHNS, SASEGT. Deletions cut 6 bases from V and 4 bases from J, with 15 bases between. The CDR3 has 14 residues.

This clonotype was detected ten times or more. The chain links TRBV12-3 or TRBV12-4 to TRBJ2-3; the D gene is possibly TRBD2 (5 bases). V was clipped by 1 base and J by 1 base, with 6 bases between them. The CDR3 has 14 residues. CDR3 protein: CASSLDGGTDTQYF. The DNA for the CDR3 is TGTGCCAGCAGTTTAGACGGGGGCACAGATACGCAGTATTTT.

The sample holds a few counts of this clonotype. The chain is built from TRBV18 and TRBJ1-2; D is undetermined. The V gene's germline CDR1 is KGHSH and CDR2 LQKENI. This CDR3 has 13 amino acids. Trimming pared 6 bases from V and 2 bases from J, leaving 10 bases between. The CDR3 loop is CASSHEQNYGYTF. The CDR3 region has the DNA TGTGCCAGCTCCCACGAACAGAACTATGGCTACACCTTC.

The chain has TRBV12-3 or TRBV12-4 and TRBJ2-7; D remains unclear. This CDR3 contains 15 residues. The V and J ends lost 1 base and 2 bases respectively, with 12 bases between them. CDR3 nucleotide sequence: TGTGCCAGCAGTTTAGGGGGTAGCAGACCCTACGAGCAGTACTTC. Translated: CASSLGGSRPYEQYF.

The chain employs TRBV30 and TRBJ2-1, with D hard to call. This CDR3 is built from 11 residues. In germline, CDR1 is GTSNPN, CDR2 SVGIG (reference sequence). V lost 2 bases, J lost 9 bases, and 8 bases lay in between. In DNA form, the CDR3 reads TGTGCCTGGAGTAGTGTGGGTGAGCAGTTCTTC. Translation: CAWSSVGEQFF. Variable domain in full (rest from reference TRBV30 and TRBJ2-1): SQTIHQWPATLVQPVGSPLSLECTVEGTSNPNLYWYRQAAGRGLQLLFYSVGIGQISSEVPQNLSASRPQDRQFILSSKKLLLSDSGFYLCAWSSVGEQFFGPGTRLTVL.

The V call is TRBV7-9, the J call TRBJ2-2; a weak D match, TRBD2 (5 bases). This CDR3 has 17 residues. Trimming pared 2 bases from V and 2 bases from J, leaving 15 bases between. Germline CDR1 reads SEHNR; CDR2 reads FQNEAQ (reference sequence). This chain's CDR3 is CASSLPRVAPNTGELFF. Here the CDR3 DNA reads TGTGCCAGCAGCTTACCGAGAGTAGCGCCCAACACCGGGGAGCTGTTTTTT.

Comments on this clonotype: One end of the junction does not line up with germline, which may come from a read error. V is TRBV2 and J is TRBJ1-4; the D gene is possibly TRBD1 (6 bases). This CDR3 has 13 residues. Germline loops: CDR1 SNHLY, CDR2 FYNNEI. CDR3: CASSRSFQGSPWF. CDR3 DNA sequence: TGTGCCAGCAGTCGGAGTTTTCAGGGGTCTCCATGGTTT. The full variable domain, in which reference TRBV2 and TRBJ1-4 provide the parts outside the CDR3, is EPEVTQTPSHQVTQMGQEVILRCVPISNHLYFYWYRQILGQKVEFLVSFYNNEISEKSEIFDDQFSVERPDGSNFTLKIRSTKLEDSAMYFCASSRSFQGSPWFGSGTQLSVL.

The chain recombines TRBV6-2 or TRBV6-3 with TRBJ2-1; the D gene is possibly TRBD2 (6 bases). Germline CDR1 and CDR2: MNHEY and SVGEGT. There are 17 residues in the CDR3. Trimming stripped 6 bases from V and 0 bases from J, with 18 bases between. The CDR3 DNA is TGTGCCAGCAGCTTCATGGGGGAGGTTAGCTCCTACAATGAGCAGTTCTTC. The encoded protein is CASSFMGEVSSYNEQFF.

This clonotype was counted a few times. This chain uses TRBV4-1 with TRBJ2-1; 9 positions agree with TRBD1. Germline trimming cut 4 bases from V and 6 bases from J; bases unmatched to any gene: 10. This CDR3 contains 16 residues. Germline V CDR1 and CDR2: MGHRA, YSYEKL. Written as DNA, the CDR3 is TGCGCCAGCAGCCCAATGAGGGGACAGGGAATCAATGAGCAGTTCTTC. This gives the protein CASSPMRGQGINEQFF.

The J gene is TRBJ1-1, the V gene TRBV7-2; no clear D. There are 18 residues in the CDR3. Trimming cost V 4 bases and J 0 bases, with 21 bases left between them. Germline V gene lookup returns CDR1 SGHTA and CDR2 FQGNSA. Here the CDR3 DNA reads TGTGCCAGCAGCTCACCTACCCGACTGCGGAGGGTGAACACTGAAGCTTTCTTT. It encodes CASSSPTRLRRVNTEAFF.

The chain couples TRBV18 to TRBJ2-2; TRBD2 is a possible D gene (6 bases). Trimming removed 3 bases at V and 3 bases at J, with 14 bases between. Per the germline V gene, CDR1 is KGHSH and CDR2 is LQKENI. The CDR3 sequence is 16 residues long. DNA for the CDR3: TGTGCCAGCTCACCCACCGGGACTCGCTACACCGGGGAGCTGTTTTTT. It translates to CASSPTGTRYTGELFF.